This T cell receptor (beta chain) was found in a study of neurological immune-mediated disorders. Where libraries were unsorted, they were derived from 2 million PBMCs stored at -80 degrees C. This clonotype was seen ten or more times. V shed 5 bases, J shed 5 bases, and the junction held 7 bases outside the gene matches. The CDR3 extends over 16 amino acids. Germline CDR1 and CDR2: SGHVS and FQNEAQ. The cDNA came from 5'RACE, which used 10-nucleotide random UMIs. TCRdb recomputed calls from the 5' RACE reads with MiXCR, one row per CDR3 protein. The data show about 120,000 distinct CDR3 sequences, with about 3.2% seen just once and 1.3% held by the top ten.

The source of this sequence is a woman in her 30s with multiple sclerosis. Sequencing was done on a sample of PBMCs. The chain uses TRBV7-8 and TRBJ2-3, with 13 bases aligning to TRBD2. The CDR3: CASSRTSGRNRDTQYF. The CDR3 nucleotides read TGTGCCAGCAGCCGGACTAGCGGGAGAAATAGAGATACGCAGTATTTT.